This entry lists 5 T cell receptor beta chains sequenced from one sample in a study of cytomegalovirus exposure and HLA in healthy donors. The study ran its PCR with 60 Vbeta and 13 Jbeta primers. Method: immunoSEQ multiplex PCR; TCRdb's copy keeps in-frame clones and lacks some. The sample shows fewer than 200,000 clones, roughly four fifths of them seen only once. The sequenced sample was PBMCs. The receptors were sampled from a woman aged 18-29 years in good health and CMV-seronegative.

This clone was detected once. At one end, the junction sequence differs from germline, possibly due to a read error. This same CDR3 is encoded by further DNA sequences in the sample. The rearrangement uses TRBV19 and TRBJ2-2; D is perhaps TRBD2 (6 bases). The germline V gene encodes CDR1 LNHDA and CDR2 SQIVND (reference sequence). The CDR3 is 16 amino acids. CDR3: CASSITGLSNTGELFF. CDR3 nucleotides: TGTGCCAGTAGTATAACGGGACTTTCGAACACTGGGGAGCTGTTTTTT. The complete variable domain, with remaining parts taken from reference TRBV19 and TRBJ2-2, reads DGGITQSPKYLFRKEGQNVTLSCEQNLNHDAMYWYRQDPGQGLRLIYYSQIVNDFQKGDIAEGYSVSREKKESFPLTVTSAQKNPTAFYLCASSITGLSNTGELFFGEGSRLTVL.

In the case of this clone: This sample also contains other DNA sequences that code for the same CDR3. The V call is TRBV6-5, the J call TRBJ2-1, with 9 bases fitting TRBD1. The CDR3 length is 14 residues. Germline-derived CDR1 and CDR2 are MNHEY and SVGAGI. V was clipped by 2 bases and J by 8 bases; unmatched bases: 4. CDR3 in DNA: TGTGCCAGCAGTTACGGGACAGGGCCCTATGAGCAGTTCTTC. As protein: CASSYGTGPYEQFF.

Here the CDR3 reads CASSLPPQDTQYF. The DNA for the CDR3 is TGTGCCAGCAGTTTACCCCCCCAAGATACGCAGTATTTT. The V call is TRBV7-2, the J call TRBJ2-3; D not certain. This CDR3 contains 13 residues. The V end was cut by 6 bases, the J end by 5 bases, with 12 bases between. Germline V CDR1 and CDR2: SGHTA, FQGNSA.

The chain links TRBV29-1 to TRBJ2-3; TRBD2 is a possible D gene (6 bases). Deletions cut 5 bases from V and 2 bases from J, with 17 bases between. In germline, CDR1 is SQVTM, CDR2 ANQGSEA. The CDR3 covers 15 residues. The DNA for the CDR3 is TGCAGCGTTTCAGGCGGGGAGACCCACACAGATACGCAGTATTTT. Amino acid sequence: CSVSGGETHTDTQYF.

The chain recombines TRBV9 with TRBJ2-7; 16 nucleotides match TRBD2. The V and J ends lost 2 bases and 6 bases, in that order; junction bases with no gene match: 8. The CDR3 loop spans 17 amino acids. Germline V gene lookup returns CDR1 SGDLS and CDR2 YYNGEE. The DNA of the CDR3 is TGTGCCAGCAGCGTCTCCCCTGGGACTAGCGGGAGGGGCGAGCAGTACTTC. Translating gives CASSVSPGTSGRGEQYF.